The 9 T cell receptor beta chains below all came from one sample that was sequenced in a study of spatial heterogeneity in lung cancer. The time point is: blood at routine non-recurrence follow-up after resection. Unsorted whole RNA samples from tumor, nontumor lung or frozen PBMC were sequenced. TCRdb re-analysed the 5' RACE reads in MiXCR, keeping a single row per CDR3 protein. The repertoire holds roughly 120,000 distinct CDR3 sequences, with more than 10% as singletons. This material consisted of PBMCs, taken at follow-up. These receptors came from a male donor with early-stage non-small cell lung cancer.

This chain links TRBV12-3 or TRBV12-4 with TRBJ2-7; tentative D call: TRBD1 (6 bases). Trimming removed 2 bases from V and 2 bases from J, with 13 bases in between. The CDR3 has 15 amino acids. In nucleotides, the CDR3 is TGTGCCAGCAGTTTAATGGGACACCTTCCCTACGAGCAGTACTTC. Translated: CASSLMGHLPYEQYF.

This clonotype came up many times. The chain links TRBV20-1 to TRBJ1-4, with a weak D call TRBD1 (6 bases). Germline CDR1 DFQATT, CDR2 SNEGSKA (reference sequence). Trimming shortened V by 2 bases and J by 8 bases, and 18 bases separated the two germline ends. CDR3 length: 15 residues. The CDR3 loop reads CSARSGGRPNEKLFF. The DNA for the CDR3 is TGCAGTGCTAGAAGTGGGGGGCGACCGAACGAAAAACTGTTTTTT.

At least ten counts were recorded for this clonotype. The gene calls are TRBV6-6 and TRBJ2-7; TRBD2 matches 8 bases. The CDR3 extends over 18 amino acids. After removal of 5 bases from V and 2 bases from J, the junction contained 17 bases not matched to a gene. The germline V gene has CDR1 MNHNY and CDR2 SVGAGI (reference sequence). The CDR3 coding sequence is TGTGCCAGCAGTCTGGGAACTAGCGGCTATATGGGGACCTACGAGCAGTACTTC. Its protein product is CASSLGTSGYMGTYEQYF.

This clonotype showed up many times. The chain couples TRBV7-3 to TRBJ1-1, with D tentatively TRBD1 (5 bases). V lost 5 bases and J lost 2, with 12 bases in between. CDR1 and CDR2 from the germline V gene are SGHTA and FQGTGA. This CDR3 contains 14 residues. The CDR3 loop is CASSPPGRNTEAFF. Written as DNA, the CDR3 is TGTGCCAGCAGCCCTCCGGGACGCAACACTGAAGCTTTCTTT.

This clonotype was found a few times. The chain combines TRBV5-1 with TRBJ2-5; D possibly uses TRBD1 or TRBD2 (5 bases each). Germline V CDR1 and CDR2: SGHRS, YFSETQ. The CDR3 is 13 residues long. Trimming removed 5 bases at V and 3 bases at J, with 11 bases between. The CDR3 DNA reads TGCGCCAGCAGTTCCGGGACGGAAGAGACCCAGTACTTC. The encoded protein is CASSSGTEETQYF.

This clonotype was recorded at least ten times. This chain links TRBV5-1 with TRBJ1-5, with D perhaps TRBD1 (5 bases). Looked up from germline, CDR1 is SGHRS and CDR2 is YFSETQ. The CDR3 spans 15 residues. Deletions cut 0 bases from V and 2 bases from J, with 9 bases between. The CDR3: CASSLEGDRNQPQHF. The CDR3 DNA follows: TGCGCCAGCAGCTTGGAAGGGGATCGCAATCAGCCCCAGCATTTT.

Worth noting for this clonotype: A read error may account for a junction end that differs from germline. The rearrangement uses TRBV2 and TRBJ2-5; perhaps D is TRBD1 or TRBD2 (5 bases each). Germline CDR1 SNHLY, CDR2 FYNNEI. The CDR3 runs 11 residues. The CDR3 DNA is TGTGCCAGCAGTGAAAGGGACCCCTCACACTTC. Amino acid sequence: CASSERDPSHF. The full variable domain, its missing parts supplied by reference TRBV2 and TRBJ2-5, is EPEVTQTPSHQVTQMGQEVILRCVPISNHLYFYWYRQILGQKVEFLVSFYNNEISEKSEIFDDQFSVERPDGSNFTLKIRSTKLEDSAMYFCASSERDPSHFGPGTRLLVL.

The chain recombines TRBV20-1 with TRBJ2-3; the match to TRBD2 covers 11 bases. Germline V gene data show CDR1 as DFQATT and CDR2 as SNEGSKA (reference sequence). V lost 5 bases and J lost 7; bases outside the gene matches: 11. CDR3 length: 15 residues. CDR3 nucleotide sequence: TGCAGTGCTCTACTGACTAGCGGGGATACTAATACGCAGTATTTT. Encoded protein: CSALLTSGDTNTQYF.

In DNA, the CDR3 is TGTGCCTGGAGTCTACAGGGCCGGGGGTCACCCCTCCACTTT. Translated, it gives CAWSLQGRGSPLHF. This chain links TRBV30 with TRBJ1-6, with a possible D match to TRBD1 (6 bases). This CDR3 is 14 amino acids long. CDR1 is GTSNPN, CDR2 SVGIG, per germline (reference sequence). The V and J ends lost 2 bases and 10 bases respectively, with 15 bases between them.